This passage covers 13 T cell receptor beta chains from one sample sequenced in a study of control samples from healthy donors and cancer patients (dated by TCRdb to 2018 to 2020). Receptor amplification or capture employed the immunoSEQ multiplex PCR assay. This immuneACCESS table, as held by TCRdb, lists in-frame sequences with V and J called but not all clones. Of the missing ones, under half trace to an unresolved V gene in checked studies; the others have no known cause. This sample has approximately 130,000 clones in its table, and approximately 87% of those were observed once. The leading ten clones occupy about 2.7% of the sample. What was sequenced was blood. These receptors were collected from a man aged 55 to 70 in good health.

This clone occurred a few times. V and J are TRBV4-2 and TRBJ1-1, with 8 bases fitting TRBD1. This CDR3 has 15 residues. CDR1 and CDR2 from the germline V gene are LGHNA and YNFKEQ. The V segment lost 2 bases and the J segment 6 bases; nucleotides outside the gene matches: 8. CDR3 region: CASSQRTGKGSEAFF. CDR3 in DNA: TGTGCCAGCAGCCAAAGGACAGGGAAGGGCTCTGAAGCTTTCTTT.

The V and J genes are TRBV21-1 and TRBJ2-3; the table gives TRBD1 as D, unverified against the DNA. TRBV21-1 counts as a pseudogene. The CDR3 length is 15 residues. In DNA, the CDR3 is TGTGCCAGCAGCAAAAGGACAAGAAGCACAGATACGCAGTATTTT. Translated: CASSKRTRSTDTQYF.

This chain connects TRBV11-3 to TRBJ2-1; TRBD1 matches at 9 bases. CDR1 SGHNT and CDR2 YENEEA come from the germline V gene. V was clipped by 5 bases and J by 6 bases; unmatched bases: 8. This CDR3 has 15 residues. The CDR3 is CASSPRTGAANEQFF. In nucleotides, the CDR3 is TGTGCCAGCAGCCCCCGGACAGGGGCAGCCAATGAGCAGTTCTTC. The full variable domain, completed using reference TRBV11-3 and TRBJ2-1, is EAGVVQSPRYKIIEKKQPVAFWCNPISGHNTLYWYLQNLGQGPELLIRYENEEAVDDSQLPKDRFSAERLKGVDSTLKIQPAELGDSAVYLCASSPRTGAANEQFFGPGTRLTVL.

The CDR3 spells CASSQQGSNYGYTF. CDR3 bases: TGTGCCAGCAGCCAACAGGGGTCTAACTATGGCTACACCTTC. The V and J genes are TRBV3-1 (or the pseudogene TRBV3-2) and TRBJ1-2, with D perhaps matching TRBD1 (6 bases). The germline V gene has CDR1 LGHDT and CDR2 YNNKEL (reference sequence). This CDR3 is built from 14 residues. The ends were cut back, 2 bases at V and 0 bases at J, with 7 bases in the middle.

CDR3 nucleotides: TGTGCCAGCAGTGAGAGAACAGGGACAGGGATCTCCTACGAGCAGTACTTC. It codes for CASSERTGTGISYEQYF. This rearrangement joins TRBV6-1 to TRBJ2-7; 9 bases are shared with TRBD1. The V and J ends lost 3 bases and 0 bases, in that order; junction bases with no gene match: 9. This CDR3 is 17 amino acids long. Germline V gene data show CDR1 as MNHNS and CDR2 as SASEGT.

The chain uses TRBV27 and TRBJ1-2; D not certain. The germline CDR1 and CDR2 sequences are MNHEY and SMNVEV (reference sequence). CDR3 length equals 13 residues. Trimming took off 3 bases at V and 6 bases at J, with 11 bases between the two ends. The CDR3 sequence is CASSFGPLDGYTF. CDR3 sequence (DNA): TGTGCCAGCAGTTTCGGGCCCTTGGATGGCTACACCTTC.

This chain uses TRBV2 with TRBJ1-1; 8 nucleotides match TRBD1. Germline CDR1 and CDR2: SNHLY and FYNNEI. The CDR3 length is 17 residues. Unmatched junction bases numbered 16, after V lost 6 bases and J lost 4 bases. The CDR3 nucleotides are TGTGCCAGCAGCCGGGATATTCCCATAACAGGGGGCACTGAAGCTTTCTTT. Amino acids: CASSRDIPITGGTEAFF.

The V and J genes are TRBV7-2 and TRBJ2-2; TRBD1 matches at 9 bases. Germline assignment: CDR1 SGHTA and CDR2 FQGNSA. This CDR3 comprises 16 residues. V lost 3 bases to trimming and J lost 0 bases; unmatched junction nucleotides: 2. The CDR3 DNA is TGTGCCAGCAGCTTCACAGGGGGCCCGAACACCGGGGAGCTGTTTTTT. This sequence encodes CASSFTGGPNTGELFF.

The rearrangement links TRBV28 to TRBJ2-4, with 7 bases that match TRBD1. The CDR3 loop spans 15 amino acids. Trimming cost V 5 bases and J 2 bases; bases outside gene matches: 6. The germline CDR1 and CDR2 sequences are MDHEN and SYDVKM. CDR3 residues: CASSRQGNPKNIQYF. In nucleotides, the CDR3 is TGTGCCAGCAGTCGACAGGGAAATCCCAAAAACATTCAGTACTTC.

The rearrangement uses TRBV11-2 and TRBJ2-7, with 7 bases that match TRBD1. Germline loops: CDR1 SGHAT, CDR2 FQNNGV. CDR3 length equals 12 residues. V lost 8 bases to trimming and J lost 2 bases; unmatched junction nucleotides: 3. The DNA for the CDR3 is TGTGCCAGCGCCACAGGGGCCTACGAGCAGTACTTC. Translation: CASATGAYEQYF.

The rearrangement links TRBV5-1 to TRBJ2-7; D is perhaps TRBD1 or TRBD2 (5 bases each). V lost 4 bases and J lost 3, with 11 bases in between. Germline-derived CDR1 and CDR2 are SGHRS and YFSETQ. The CDR3 consists of 13 residues. This CDR3 reads CASSTWDGYEQYF. The CDR3 bases are TGCGCCAGCAGCACTTGGGACGGCTACGAGCAGTACTTC.

The chain links TRBV7-2 to TRBJ1-3; D ambiguous. Germline CDR1 is SGHTA and CDR2 is FQGNSA. The CDR3 length is 14 residues. The V end was cut by 3 bases, the J end by 0 bases, with 6 bases between. CDR3 in DNA: TGTGCCAGCAGCTTCACGAGCTCTGGAAACACCATATATTTT. It is translated as CASSFTSSGNTIYF.

The chain carries TRBV19 and TRBJ2-7; 7 bases match TRBD1. Per the germline V gene, CDR1 is LNHDA and CDR2 is SQIVND (reference sequence). The CDR3 totals 13 residues. The V gene end was trimmed by 10 bases and the J gene end by 2 bases; junction bases not matched to a gene: 8. DNA of the CDR3: TGTGCCACTCGACAGGGATCGCCCTACGAGCAGTACTTC. This codes for CATRQGSPYEQYF.